This passage covers 8 T cell receptor beta chains from one sample sequenced in a study of metastatic and nonmetastatic thyroid tumors. TCRdb recomputed clones from the PCR reads via MiXCR. This sample has about 92,000 clones; 14% to 15% occur once, and the top ten carry 3.6%. Not a single patient had been given any form of treatment at any point before undergoing thyroid surgery. Material for sequencing was blood. These receptors were taken from a female donor with papillary thyroid cancer or a benign thyroid nodule (not recorded which). Some clones in this sample may be carry-over from other donors' samples.

Details on this clone: The conserved final phenylalanine or tryptophan is absent from the CDR3, which likely points to a read error. The limits of the CDR3 on the DNA are not certain, so only TCRdb's listed CDR3 is given. This CDR3 is CAGSVGTI. The chain carries TRBV5-1 and TRBJ2-6. CDR1 SGHRS and CDR2 YFSETQ come from the germline V gene. The CDR3 length equals 8 residues, ends included.

This clone appeared a few times. One end of the junction does not line up with germline, which may come from a read error. CDR3 loop: CASSLHRAGGNQPHHF. The CDR3 region has the DNA TGTGCCAGCAGTTTACATAGGGCAGGTGGCAATCAGCCCCATCATTTT. V usage is TRBV12-3 or TRBV12-4 and J usage is TRBJ1-5; D ambiguous. The CDR3 sequence is 16 residues long.

This clone was detected only a few times. This could be a read error, since a much larger clone is one nucleotide away. Other nucleotide sequences in the sample specify the same CDR3. The chain uses TRBV12-5 and TRBJ2-5; D is perhaps TRBD2 (5 bases). The germline gives CDR1 LGHNT, CDR2 FRNRAP. The CDR3 covers 16 residues. Trimming shortened V by 0 bases and J by 5 bases, and 16 bases separated the two germline ends. The chain's CDR3 is CASGLVRRKIVETQYF. In DNA form, the CDR3 reads TGTGCTAGTGGTTTGGTACGGAGGAAAATAGTTGAGACCCAGTACTTC. The full variable domain, rest sourced from reference TRBV12-5 and TRBJ2-5, is DARVTQTPRHKVTEMGQEVTMRCQPILGHNTVFWYRQTMMQGLELLAYFRNRAPLDDSGMPKDRFSAEMPDATLATLKIQPSEPRDSAVYFCASGLVRRKIVETQYFGPGTRLLVL.

There are many counts of this clone. The V call is TRBV18, the J call TRBJ1-4; D is undetermined. CDR3 length: 12 residues. Germline CDR1 KGHSH, CDR2 LQKENI. V lost 2 bases and J 6 bases, leaving 4 bases between the germline ends. CDR3 region: CASSPSDEKLFF. The CDR3 DNA follows: TGTGCCAGCTCACCATCAGATGAAAAACTGTTTTTT.

The chain combines TRBV6-1 with TRBJ1-2; unclear D gene. The germline gives CDR1 MNHNS, CDR2 SASEGT. The V end was cut by 7 bases, the J end by 5 bases, with 11 bases between. CDR3 length: 12 amino acids. The CDR3 region is CASMGGPYGYTF. Written as DNA, the CDR3 is TGTGCCAGCATGGGCGGGCCGTATGGCTACACCTTC.

This clone has a handful of counts. Given a much more abundant clone one base away, this may be a read error. In nucleotides, the CDR3 is TGCAGTGCTAGAGAGCACATGAACACTGTAGCTTTCTTT. It yields the protein CSAREHMNTVAFF. This chain links TRBV20-1 with TRBJ1-1; no reliable D call. In germline, CDR1 is DFQATT, CDR2 SNEGSKA (reference sequence). This CDR3 contains 13 residues.

This sequence joins TRBV6-2 or TRBV6-3 and TRBJ1-3; no clear D. CDR3 length: 15 residues. CDR1 MNHEY and CDR2 SVGEGT come from the germline V gene. Trimming took 6 bases from V and 0 from J, leaving 12 bases between them. The CDR3: CASSPELISGNTIYF. Here the CDR3 DNA reads TGTGCCAGCAGCCCGGAATTGATCTCTGGAAACACCATATATTTT.

The chain carries TRBV28 and TRBJ2-6; perhaps TRBD1 as D (5 bases). Trimming pared 1 base from V and 4 bases from J, leaving 23 bases between. Germline-derived CDR1 and CDR2 are MDHEN and SYDVKM. This CDR3 contains 20 residues. This CDR3 is CASSLFRTWARSSGANVLTF. The CDR3 DNA follows: TGTGCCAGCAGTTTATTCAGGACATGGGCTCGTTCCTCAGGGGCCAACGTCCTGACTTTC.